A single sample is the source of the 12 T cell receptor beta chains below, sequenced in a study of blood T cell repertoires in COVID-19 (dated by TCRdb to 2018 to 2020). Library preparation was by the immunoSEQ multiplex PCR assay. Here the immuneACCESS table is served through TCRdb, limited to in-frame sequences with V and J called. Missing clones are a known gap in these copies; in checked studies unresolved V genes cover under half, and the rest lacks a known reason. The sample table shows more than 55,000 clones, and around 88% are seen once. The top ten clones comprise 6.4% of the sample. Sequencing input: peripheral blood. All receptors derive from a woman aged 70-85 years with acute or convalescent COVID-19.

V and J are TRBV7-2 and TRBJ2-7, with D perhaps matching TRBD2 (6 bases). This CDR3 is built from 15 residues. Trimming removed 1 base at V and 11 bases at J, with 21 bases between. The V gene's germline CDR1 is SGHTA and CDR2 FQGNSA. CDR3 coding DNA: TGTGCCAGCAGCTTAGAAAACAGGCCCGGGGGAATAAAGTACTTC. It specifies CASSLENRPGGIKYF.

A single count supports this clone. The gene calls are TRBV27 and TRBJ2-1, with TRBD1 matching 8 bases. Germline V lookup: CDR1 MNHEY, CDR2 SMNVEV (reference sequence). The CDR3 loop spans 13 amino acids. The trim removed 6 bases at V and 5 bases at J, leaving 3 bases unmatched. The CDR3 nucleotides read TGTGCCAGCAGCTGGACAGGGAACAATGAGCAGTTCTTC. It specifies CASSWTGNNEQFF.

The chain recombines TRBV6-6 with TRBJ1-3, with 8 bases that match TRBD1. Germline V gene data show CDR1 as MNHNY and CDR2 as SVGAGI (reference sequence). CDR3 length: 19 residues. J gave up 2 bases and V 5 bases, and 17 bases lay outside the gene matches. CDR3 bases: TGTGCCAGCAGTCCACAAATAGTCCAGGGGGCTCGTCCTGGAAACACCATATATTTT. Translation gives CASSPQIVQGARPGNTIYF.

This sequence joins TRBV28 and TRBJ2-7; D perhaps matches TRBD2 (6 bases). This CDR3 comprises 14 residues. Trimming pared 1 base from V and 0 bases from J, leaving 7 bases between. The germline V gene has CDR1 MDHEN and CDR2 SYDVKM. The CDR3 reads CASSLYGGSYEQYF. The CDR3 DNA reads as TGTGCCAGCAGTTTATACGGGGGCTCCTACGAGCAGTACTTC.

The chain joins TRBV15 to TRBJ2-2; possibly TRBD1 for D (5 bases). Trimming stripped 1 base from V and 0 bases from J, with 18 bases between. The CDR3 loop spans 19 amino acids. The germline V gene has CDR1 LNHNV and CDR2 YYDKDF (reference sequence). CDR3: CATSRGGREMSSNTGELFF. CDR3 in DNA: TGTGCCACCAGCAGAGGGGGCAGGGAAATGTCTTCGAACACCGGGGAGCTGTTTTTT.

The rearrangement joins TRBV7-9 to TRBJ1-3; D is undetermined. CDR3 size: 16 residues. The germline V gene has CDR1 SEHNR and CDR2 FQNEAQ (reference sequence). CDR3 in amino acids: CAWARVQPTSGNTIYF. For the CDR3, the DNA is TGTGCTTGGGCGAGGGTTCAACCTACCTCTGGAAACACCATATATTTT.

V and J are TRBV11-2 and TRBJ2-3; 10 bases map to TRBD2. V trimming: 8 bases; J trimming: 2 bases; junction bases outside the gene matches: 7. The CDR3 is made up of 15 amino acids. The germline V gene encodes CDR1 SGHAT and CDR2 FQNNGV. The CDR3 loop is CASATGTSDTDTQYF. The CDR3 region has the DNA TGTGCCAGCGCGACCGGGACTAGCGACACAGATACGCAGTATTTT.

V is TRBV30 and J is TRBJ1-6, with 7 positions matching TRBD1. This CDR3 has 14 residues. CDR1 is GTSNPN, CDR2 SVGIG, per germline (reference sequence). After removal of 1 base from V and 11 bases from J, the junction contained 8 bases not matched to a gene. The CDR3 DNA follows: TGTGCCTGGAGTGCGACAGGGCCACCGGCACCCCTCCACTTT. This encodes CAWSATGPPAPLHF.

This clone was observed a single time. V gene TRBV6-6 combines with J gene TRBJ1-2; possible D gene TRBD1, 6 bases. Trimming took 6 bases from V and 4 from J, leaving 15 bases between them. Looked up from germline, CDR1 is MNHNY and CDR2 is SVGAGI (reference sequence). The CDR3 consists of 14 residues. The CDR3 DNA is TGTGCCAGCAGCTCCACAGGGTTGACCTATGGCTACACCTTC. This sequence encodes CASSSTGLTYGYTF.

This rearrangement joins TRBV28 to TRBJ1-1, with 8 bases matching TRBD1. Germline CDR1 is MDHEN and CDR2 is SYDVKM. The CDR3 is 16 amino acids. V lost 1 base to trimming and J lost 2 bases; unmatched junction nucleotides: 6. The CDR3: CASSLSTGGANTEAFF. The CDR3 nucleotides read TGTGCCAGCAGTTTATCCACAGGGGGGGCTAACACTGAAGCTTTCTTT.

V and J are TRBV6-2 or TRBV6-3 and TRBJ2-1; TRBD2 matches at 7 bases. CDR1 is MNHEY, CDR2 SVGEGT, per germline. The ends lost 6 bases at V and 10 bases at J; junction bases unmatched: 12. The CDR3 covers 14 residues. In nucleotides, the CDR3 is TGTGCCAGCAGACCTAGCGGCCGAAGCAGGGAGCAGTTCTTC. Protein sequence: CASRPSGRSREQFF.

The genes are TRBV9 and TRBJ1-1; D ambiguous. Per germline, CDR1 SGDLS and CDR2 YYNGEE. The CDR3 spans 15 residues. Between the trimmed V and J ends, which lost 3 bases and 3 bases, there was a span of 15 bases. The CDR3: CASSAGSWQDTEAFF. DNA for the CDR3: TGTGCCAGCAGCGCGGGATCGTGGCAGGACACTGAAGCTTTCTTT.